Below, one T cell receptor beta chain is given with its context. The CDR3 totals 15 residues. From germline, CDR1 is SGHAT and CDR2 FQNNGV. V shed 2 bases and J 1 base; nucleotides not matched to a gene: 4. This sample is part of a study of cytotoxic CD8 clonotypes in ibrutinib-treated CLL. TCRdb's copy holds only in-frame clones and misses some; the assay was immunoSEQ multiplex PCR. The top ten clones hold roughly 8.1% of a sample with fewer than 25,000 clones, about 81% of them seen once. The gene calls are TRBV11-2 and TRBJ2-7; 8 nucleotides line up with TRBD1. The source was PBMCs, collected before ibrutinib treatment. The receptor was isolated from a human donor with chronic lymphocytic leukemia. CDR3 nucleotide sequence: TGTGCCAGCAGCTTACCCGGACAGGGTTCCTACGAGCAGTACTTC. As protein: CASSLPGQGSYEQYF.